Listed below are T cell receptor beta chains from one sample, sequenced in a study of blood T cell repertoires in COVID-19. Profiling relied on immunoSEQ multiplex PCR, and the TCRdb table lists in-frame clones only, not all of them. The sample includes tens of thousands of clones, under 80% of them seen just once. The sequencing input was PBMCs or T cells enriched from blood (not recorded which). All receptors come from a woman aged 55-69 years who had been exposed to COVID-19. Each CDR3 is given with its conserved first and last residue. A D gene is named only where the DNA matches it firmly. A clone size is listed for some rows: how often the clone was seen (once, few, many), or a class if it is expanded.

CDR3 DNA | CDR3 protein | J gene | V gene | D gene | clone size
TGTGCCACCAGCAGAGCCCCAGGGGGCACGAACACCGGGGAGCTGTTTTTT | CATSRAPGGTNTGELFF | TRBJ2-2 | TRBV15 | TRBD1 | -
TGTGCCAGCAGCGAGACAGGGCTGGCAACTGAAGCTTTCTTT | CASSETGLATEAFF | TRBJ1-1 | TRBV11-3 | TRBD1 | -
TGTGCCAGTACAAAACAGGGTACCCTCCAAGAGACCCAGTACTTC | CASTKQGTLQETQYF | TRBJ2-5 | TRBV9 | - | -
TGTGCCAGCAGTTTTGGCGACAGGGGAATTCCTGAAGCTTTCTTT | CASSFGDRGIPEAFF | TRBJ1-1 | TRBV28 | TRBD1 | -
TGTGCCAGCAGCTCAACCCGGACAGGGAACACTGAAGCTTTCTTT | CASSSTRTGNTEAFF | TRBJ1-1 | TRBV6-6 | TRBD1 | -
TGTGCCAGCAAGATTGACAGGAGGAACACCGGGGAGCTGTTTTTT | CASKIDRRNTGELFF | TRBJ2-2 | TRBV6-5 | - | few
TGTGCCAGCAGCCGGGACAGCCCCACAGATACGCAGTATTTT | CASSRDSPTDTQYF | TRBJ2-3 | TRBV7-9 | TRBD1 | -
TGTGCCAGCAGTCAAAGCGGGAGGCACCAAGAGACCCAGTACTTC | CASSQSGRHQETQYF | TRBJ2-5 | TRBV28 | TRBD2 | -
TGTGCCAGTAGTAACCACCAAGAGGCCTATGGCTACACCTTC | CASSNHQEAYGYTF | TRBJ1-2 | TRBV19 | - | -
TGTGCCAGCAGCTTAGGACACGCCGAGCAGTACTTC | CASSLGHAEQYF | TRBJ2-7 | TRBV7-2 | - | -
TGTGCCAGCAGCTTGGTTCTAGGGCGGGGCTCAGACGAGCAGTACTTC | CASSLVLGRGSDEQYF | TRBJ2-7 | TRBV5-8 | - | -
TGTGCCAGCAGTCAGCTTAAGTTCCCAGGGACACCCCGCAATTCACCCCTCCACTTT | CASSQLKFPGTPRNSPLHF | TRBJ1-6 | TRBV6-6 | - | -
TGTGCCAGCAGCTTTGACACAGGGGGCACTGAAGCTTTCTTT | CASSFDTGGTEAFF | TRBJ1-1 | TRBV5-4 | TRBD1 | -
TGTGCCATCCGACTAAATAGCGGGAATGAGCAGTTCTTC | CAIRLNSGNEQFF | TRBJ2-1 | TRBV10-3 | TRBD2 | many
TGCGCCAGCAGCTTGGCCGGAGCGGGCGGCGGGGAGCTGTTTTTT | CASSLAGAGGGELFF | TRBJ2-2 | TRBV5-1 | - | few
TGTGCCAGCAGCCCTTCCGGGGGACAGGACACTGAAGCTTTCTTT | CASSPSGGQDTEAFF | TRBJ1-1 | TRBV4-2 | TRBD1 | -
TGTGCCAGCAGTCCCCGGACAGGGAGAGGCTACACCTTC | CASSPRTGRGYTF | TRBJ1-2 | TRBV12-3/TRBV12-4 | TRBD1 | -
TGTGCCAGCAGCTTCACCAGGGGGGCAACCGGGGAGCTGTTTTTT | CASSFTRGATGELFF | TRBJ2-2 | TRBV7-8 | - | -
TGTGCCAGCAGCCAAGGCAGAAACACCGGGGAGCTGTTTTTT | CASSQGRNTGELFF | TRBJ2-2 | TRBV3-1/TRBV3-2 | - | -
TGCAGTGCTAGTTCTTCAGGGGTAGGTGGCTACACCTTC | CSASSSGVGGYTF | TRBJ1-2 | TRBV20-1 | - | -
TGTGCCAGCAGTGAAGGACTAGCGGGAGTAGATACGCAGTATTTT | CASSEGLAGVDTQYF | TRBJ2-3 | TRBV6-1 | TRBD2 | -
TGTGCCAGCAGCTTGCAGGGATCTAATGAAAAACTGTTTTTT | CASSLQGSNEKLFF | TRBJ1-4 | TRBV11-2 | - | -
TGTGCCAGCAGCTTTGGGGGTGTAGAGCGGGAGTACTTC | CASSFGGVEREYF | TRBJ2-7 | TRBV7-2 | - | -
TGTGCCAGTGGGACTAGCGGGCTGTACAATGAGCAGTTCTTC | CASGTSGLYNEQFF | TRBJ2-1 | TRBV19 | TRBD2 | -
TGCAGTGCTAGCGCCGGACGGGGGCAGTACTTC | CSASAGRGQYF | TRBJ2-7 | TRBV20-1 | - | -
TGCGCCAGCAGCCAAGACAGGGGAGGCCAGCCCCAGCATTTT | CASSQDRGGQPQHF | TRBJ1-5 | TRBV5-1 | TRBD1 | -
TGTGCCAGCAGCTTGGGGAGAGGGGCCAACGTCCTGACTTTC | CASSLGRGANVLTF | TRBJ2-6 | TRBV5-4 | - | once
TGCGCCAGCAGGACCCACGGGGGTGTGGATACGCAGTATTTT | CASRTHGGVDTQYF | TRBJ2-3 | TRBV4-1 | - | few
TGTGCCACCAGTGATTCCACGAAGGGGTACGAGCAGTACTTC | CATSDSTKGYEQYF | TRBJ2-7 | TRBV24-1 | - | -
TGTGCCAGCAGTTCGGGACAGGGCTACGAGCAGTACTTC | CASSSGQGYEQYF | TRBJ2-7 | TRBV6-5 | TRBD1 | -
TGTGCCAGCATCTCCCCATTTAGCGCCCAAGAGACCCAGTACTTC | CASISPFSAQETQYF | TRBJ2-5 | TRBV28 | - | -
TGTGCCAGCAGCAGACTAGCACCGGCCGGGGAGCTGTTTTTT | CASSRLAPAGELFF | TRBJ2-2 | TRBV7-2 | TRBD2 | -
TGTGCCAGCAGTTTATGGGAGGGTGGAGAAAATCAGCCCCAGCATTTT | CASSLWEGGENQPQHF | TRBJ1-5 | TRBV28 | - | -
TGTGCCAGCAGCGCCTCCGGAGGGACCGGGGAGCTGTTTTTT | CASSASGGTGELFF | TRBJ2-2 | TRBV9 | - | -
TGCGCCAGCAGCTTGGGTCATCCGAGGAATGAGCAGTTCTTC | CASSLGHPRNEQFF | TRBJ2-1 | TRBV5-1 | - | -
TGTGCCAGCAGCCAGACAGGGGAAGAGACCCAGTACTTC | CASSQTGEETQYF | TRBJ2-5 | TRBV13 | TRBD1 | -
TGTGCCAGCAGTTACTTCCGGGACAGGGGGCCACCCCCGAATTTT | CASSYFRDRGPPPNF | TRBJ1-3 | TRBV6-5 | TRBD1 | -
TGTGCCAGCAGGGGACTAGCAACCTACGAGCAGTACTTC | CASRGLATYEQYF | TRBJ2-7 | TRBV27 | TRBD2 | -
TGTGCCATCAGAGCAGGGGGCCGTCCCGGGGAGCTGTTTTTT | CAIRAGGRPGELFF | TRBJ2-2 | TRBV10-3 | TRBD1 | few
TGTGCCAGCAGCCGCAGGGGGAATAAGGGAGATGAGCAGTTCTTC | CASSRRGNKGDEQFF | TRBJ2-1 | TRBV11-3 | TRBD1 | few
TGTGCCAGCAGCGTGCTCGGGGAGCGCACAGATACGCAGTATTTT | CASSVLGERTDTQYF | TRBJ2-3 | TRBV9 | - | -
TGTGCCAGCAGCCAAGATGCGGGCTACGAGCAGTACTTC | CASSQDAGYEQYF | TRBJ2-7 | TRBV4-2 | - | -
TGTGCCAGCAGTATGTTACAGGGGACTAATGAAAAACTGTTTTTT | CASSMLQGTNEKLFF | TRBJ1-4 | TRBV28 | TRBD1 | -
TGTGCCAGCACCCCTCGGGGACTCGAGCTACACACAGATACGCAGTATTTT | CASTPRGLELHTDTQYF | TRBJ2-3 | TRBV28 | - | -
TGTGCCAGTAGCCCCGGAAAATTCCGACCAGGGTATGACTACGAGCAGTACTTC | CASSPGKFRPGYDYEQYF | TRBJ2-7 | TRBV19 | - | few
TGTGCCACCAGCAGAGAACCGGGACTGACATCAAATTCACCCCTCCACTTT | CATSREPGLTSNSPLHF | TRBJ1-6 | TRBV15 | - | once
TGTGCCAGCAGTTACCGTGGGCAGGGGAATGAAAAACTGTTTTTT | CASSYRGQGNEKLFF | TRBJ1-4 | TRBV6-5 | - | -
TGTGCCTGGAGTGTACGGACAGGGGGCTACAATGAGCAGTTCTTC | CAWSVRTGGYNEQFF | TRBJ2-1 | TRBV30 | TRBD1 | -
TGTGCCAGCAGTTCTATAGCGGGGCGGGGCGAGCAGTACTTC | CASSSIAGRGEQYF | TRBJ2-7 | TRBV28 | TRBD2 | -
TGTGCCAGCAGTCGGACAGGGGCGAACACCATATATTTT | CASSRTGANTIYF | TRBJ1-3 | TRBV6-5 | TRBD1 | few
TGCGCCAGCAGCCAGGGACAGCGCAATCAGCCCCAGCATTTT | CASSQGQRNQPQHF | TRBJ1-5 | TRBV4-3 | TRBD1 | -